The sequence of this TCR beta chain was determined in a study of tissue T cells after allogeneic stem cell transplantation. Study background: Pathologist review favored tissue samples showing histologically apparent lymphocytes.

Libraries were prepared by immunoSEQ multiplex PCR; TCRdb keeps only in-frame clonotypes and omits some of them. Found here are about 2,000 clones, 70% to 80% of them singletons; the top ten hold approximately 9.3%. In the case of this clone: Its antigen is unidentified.

This research-autopsy study prospectively enrolled adult allogeneic hematopoietic cell transplant recipients with steroid-refractory graft-versus-host disease. CDR1 and CDR2 from the germline V gene are LGHNA and YNFKEQ. V was pared by 1 base and J by 2 bases, with 3 bases of the junction left unmatched. This CDR3 region has 16 residues. Whole-study findings and limits: The study did not identify alloreactive or antigen-specific tissue TCRs, and some clones might be persisting host cells. Tissue-detected TCR repertoire was only partly captured by blood and spleen T cells.

Sample: colon tissue, taken at autopsy. The chain carries TRBV4-2 and TRBJ2-4, with 9 bases fitting TRBD2. This receptor was obtained from a male patient aged 35-70 years with steroid-refractory graft-versus-host disease after an allogeneic stem cell transplant. Some T cells may possibly be graft donor cells. The CDR3 reads CASSQGSGGTKNIQYF. CDR3 in DNA: TGTGCCAGCAGCCAAGGTAGCGGGGGAACCAAAAACATTCAGTACTTC.